Following are 30 T cell receptor beta chains from one sample sequenced in a study of blood T cell repertoires in COVID-19. TCRdb's table, derived via immunoSEQ multiplex PCR, lists solely in-frame clones and lacks some. The sample has a few hundred thousand clones, approximately 78% seen once; the top ten hold 7.5% to 9.5%. The source material was peripheral blood. Receptors originate from a woman over 75 with COVID-19, enrolled during active disease.

This chain uses TRBV5-1 with TRBJ2-2; tentative D call: TRBD2 (5 bases). The V gene lost 0 bases and the J gene lost 6 bases, with 12 bases spanning the gap. Germline-derived CDR1 and CDR2 are SGHRS and YFSETQ. The CDR3 has 15 amino acids. CDR3 nucleotide sequence: TGCGCCAGCAGCTTGGTTTCGGGGTTACCCGGGGAGCTGTTTTTT. This sequence encodes CASSLVSGLPGELFF.

The chain uses TRBV5-1 and TRBJ1-1, with 8 bases lining up with TRBD1. The CDR3 covers 16 residues. Germline V gives CDR1 SGHRS, CDR2 YFSETQ. Germline trimming cut 0 bases from V and 0 bases from J; bases unmatched to any gene: 4. CDR3 residues: CASSLGGTGMNTEAFF. CDR3 sequence (DNA): TGCGCCAGCAGCTTGGGGGGGACAGGAATGAACACTGAAGCTTTCTTT.

The CDR3 loop is CASSYISGGLLEQYF. The DNA for the CDR3 is TGTGCCAGCAGTTATATTTCGGGGGGACTTCTCGAGCAGTACTTC. V usage is TRBV5-4 and J usage is TRBJ2-7; 7 bases fit TRBD2. J lost 6 bases, V lost 5 bases, and 14 bases had no gene match. In germline, CDR1 is SGHNT, CDR2 YYREEE (reference sequence). The CDR3 covers 15 residues. The whole variable domain, filled in from reference TRBV5-4 and TRBJ2-7, reads ETGVTQSPTHLIKTRGQQVTLRCSSQSGHNTVSWYQQALGQGPQFIFQYYREEENGRGNFPPRFSGLQFPNYSSELNVNALELDDSALYLCASSYISGGLLEQYFGPGTRLTVT.

This clone was recorded only once. J is TRBJ1-6 and V is TRBV6-6; 7 bases match TRBD1. The J segment lost 8 bases and the V segment lost 0 bases, leaving 4 bases of the junction unmatched. The CDR3 has 15 amino acids. In germline, CDR1 is MNHNY, CDR2 SVGAGI (reference sequence). CDR3 residues: CASSYSEDRYSPLHF. The CDR3 nucleotides read TGTGCCAGCAGTTACTCGGAGGACAGGTATTCACCCCTCCACTTT.

The rearrangement joins TRBV10-2 to TRBJ1-1; 7 positions match TRBD1. CDR1 and CDR2 (germline): WSHSY, SAAADI. Trimming at V came to 6 bases and at J to 0 bases, leaving 4 bases not matched to a gene. The CDR3 covers 14 residues. The CDR3 DNA reads as TGCGCCAGCAGGCGGGACAGCCTGAACACTGAAGCTTTCTTT. Amino acids: CASRRDSLNTEAFF.

The chain is built from TRBV7-2 and TRBJ1-1, with D uncertain. The CDR3 extends over 15 amino acids. CDR1 is SGHTA, CDR2 FQGNSA, per germline. Trimming removed 2 bases at V and 0 bases at J, with 10 bases between. This CDR3 reads CASSLYGAVNTEAFF. The CDR3 nucleotides read TGTGCCAGCAGCTTATACGGCGCGGTGAACACTGAAGCTTTCTTT.

This clone occurred once. V and J are TRBV9 and TRBJ2-5, with D perhaps TRBD1 (5 bases). The V and J ends lost 3 bases and 5 bases respectively, with 20 bases between them. CDR3 length equals 16 residues. Germline CDR1 and CDR2: SGDLS and YYNGEE. The CDR3 DNA sequence: TGTGCCAGCAGCGAGACCCTCGGCTGGGGCACGGAGACCCAGTACTTC. It yields the protein CASSETLGWGTETQYF.

The chain recombines TRBV7-2 with TRBJ1-4, with no clear D. Germline CDR1 reads SGHTA; CDR2 reads FQGNSA. The CDR3 sequence is 15 residues long. With 1 base removed from V and 7 bases from J, the gap between germline ends came to 13 bases. CDR3 in amino acids: CASSLGQREGEKLFF. The CDR3 bases are TGTGCCAGCAGCTTAGGGCAGCGAGAGGGTGAAAAACTGTTTTTT.

CDR3 loop: CASSLRGLGRDTEAFF. In DNA form, the CDR3 reads TGTGCCAGCAGCTTGAGGGGGCTTGGTAGGGACACTGAAGCTTTCTTT. The genes are TRBV5-8 and TRBJ1-1; 7 bases are a match to TRBD1. Germline loops: CDR1 SGHTS, CDR2 YDEGEE. The V segment lost 1 base and the J segment 3 bases; nucleotides outside the gene matches: 9. This CDR3 comprises 16 residues.

This chain joins TRBV10-3 and TRBJ1-2; 7 nucleotides line up with TRBD1. Germline lookup yields CDR1 ENHRY and CDR2 SYGVKD. Germline trimming cut 6 bases from V and 5 bases from J; bases unmatched to any gene: 9. The CDR3 has 14 amino acids. The chain's CDR3 is CAIRSDRAFYGYTF. Here the CDR3 DNA reads TGTGCCATCAGATCCGACAGGGCTTTTTATGGCTACACCTTC.

The rearrangement links TRBV7-2 to TRBJ1-2; D uncertain. The V and J ends lost 1 base and 4 bases respectively, with 7 bases between them. This CDR3 has 13 residues. Germline V gene data show CDR1 as SGHTA and CDR2 as FQGNSA. The CDR3 loop reads CASSLVQSYGYTF. DNA of the CDR3: TGTGCCAGCAGCTTAGTGCAGTCCTATGGCTACACCTTC.

The rearrangement links TRBV9 to TRBJ2-7; tentative D call: TRBD2 (6 bases). Germline values: CDR1 SGDLS, CDR2 YYNGEE. The V end was cut by 4 bases, the J end by 2 bases, with 13 bases between. This CDR3 contains 14 residues. The CDR3 region is CASSPGTPAYEQYF. The DNA for the CDR3 is TGTGCCAGCAGCCCCGGGACTCCCGCCTACGAGCAGTACTTC.

The genes are TRBV27 and TRBJ1-4; D is possibly TRBD1 (5 bases). The V gene lost 6 bases and the J gene lost 8 bases, with 13 bases spanning the gap. The CDR3 has 13 amino acids. Looked up from germline, CDR1 is MNHEY and CDR2 is SMNVEV (reference sequence). The CDR3, as DNA: TGTGCCAGCAGGAACGGGGGGTCCGAAAAACTGTTTTTT. Translation: CASRNGGSEKLFF.

This chain uses TRBV30 with TRBJ1-3; D call uncertain. Looked up from germline, CDR1 is GTSNPN and CDR2 is SVGIG (reference sequence). The CDR3 spans 14 residues. V was cut by 4 bases and J by 6 bases, with 16 bases left in between. This CDR3 reads CAWKRGVGLNTIYF. The CDR3 nucleotides are TGTGCCTGGAAGCGCGGCGTCGGCCTAAACACCATATATTTT.

The chain couples TRBV5-1 to TRBJ2-2; 8 nucleotides line up with TRBD2. The CDR3 covers 16 residues. The germline gives CDR1 SGHRS, CDR2 YFSETQ. The trim removed 4 bases at V and 0 bases at J, leaving 5 bases unmatched. The CDR3 DNA is TGCGCCAGCAGCCCCGCCGGGGGGGCGAACACCGGGGAGCTGTTTTTT. Its translation: CASSPAGGANTGELFF.

This chain joins TRBV6-2 or TRBV6-3 and TRBJ2-1; 8 positions match TRBD1. This CDR3 has 14 amino acids. V was clipped by 4 bases and J by 9 bases; unmatched bases: 8. The germline gives CDR1 MNHEY, CDR2 SVGEGT. The CDR3 sequence is CASSSLRTGSEQFF. The CDR3 DNA is TGTGCCAGCAGTTCCTTGCGGACAGGGAGTGAGCAGTTCTTC.

This rearrangement joins TRBV11-1 to TRBJ2-1; 12 bases are shared with TRBD1. The CDR3 length is 16 residues. Germline V CDR1 and CDR2: SGHAT, FQDESV (reference sequence). J lost 5 bases, V lost 5 bases, and 7 bases had no gene match. CDR3 sequence reads: CASSPRDRGRNNEQFF. The CDR3 bases are TGTGCCAGCAGCCCGCGGGACAGGGGGCGAAACAATGAGCAGTTCTTC.

V gene TRBV30 combines with J gene TRBJ1-6; D perhaps matches TRBD1 (6 bases). Germline values: CDR1 GTSNPN, CDR2 SVGIG (reference sequence). V gave up 5 bases and J gave up 8 bases, with 19 bases separating them. The CDR3 spans 15 residues. CDR3 amino acids: CAWATGIRGDSPLHF. DNA of the CDR3: TGTGCCTGGGCTACAGGGATCCGGGGGGATTCACCCCTCCACTTT.

This clone has just a few counts. The chain joins TRBV28 to TRBJ2-1, with TRBD2 identical over 9 bases. Germline values: CDR1 MDHEN, CDR2 SYDVKM. V shed 5 bases, J shed 2 bases, and the junction held 1 base outside the gene matches. The CDR3 length is 14 residues. DNA of the CDR3: TGTGCCAGCAGTCCTAGCGGGACCTACAATGAGCAGTTCTTC. Protein: CASSPSGTYNEQFF.

This clone was counted between two and nine times. The V call is TRBV12-3 or TRBV12-4, the J call TRBJ2-1, with 7 nucleotides matching TRBD2. The CDR3 spans 13 residues. After removal of 5 bases from V and 16 bases from J, the junction contained 14 bases not matched to a gene. The CDR3 sequence: CASSALEGRGFFF. CDR3 DNA sequence: TGTGCCAGCAGTGCCCTCGAGGGGCGGGGGTTTTTCTTC.

V is TRBV28 and J is TRBJ2-2, with D maybe TRBD2 (6 bases). The CDR3 has 16 amino acids. Germline V lookup: CDR1 MDHEN, CDR2 SYDVKM. Trimming stripped 6 bases from V and 4 bases from J, with 18 bases between. The CDR3 nucleotides read TGTGCCAGCAGCTATCAGGGACTCAAGCGCACCGGGGAGCTGTTTTTT. Protein product: CASSYQGLKRTGELFF. The full variable domain, completed using reference TRBV28 and TRBJ2-2, is DVKVTQSSRYLVKRTGEKVFLECVQDMDHENMFWYRQDPGLGLRLIYFSYDVKMKEKGDIPEGYSVSREKKERFSLILESASTNQTSMYLCASSYQGLKRTGELFFGEGSRLTVL.

In this sample, this clone turned up a few times. The CDR3 DNA reads as TGTGCCAGCAGCTTACTCGGGGAATACACTGAAGCTTTCTTT. Translating gives CASSLLGEYTEAFF. The chain combines TRBV11-1 with TRBJ1-1; D is ambiguous. V was trimmed by 2 bases and J by 3 bases, leaving 10 bases between them. CDR1 SGHAT and CDR2 FQDESV come from the germline V gene (reference sequence). CDR3 length equals 14 residues.

This clone was seen only once. The J gene is TRBJ2-5, the V gene TRBV6-5, with 12 bases that match TRBD2. The J segment lost 7 bases and the V segment lost 4 bases, leaving 10 bases of the junction unmatched. Germline lookup yields CDR1 MNHEY and CDR2 SVGAGI. The CDR3 consists of 16 residues. In DNA form, the CDR3 reads TGTGCCAGCAGTTTTCGGACTAGCGGGACCTTACGGACCCAGTACTTC. It is translated as CASSFRTSGTLRTQYF.

V and J are TRBV7-6 and TRBJ1-2; D remains ambiguous. V was trimmed by 3 bases and J by 6 bases, leaving 11 bases between them. The CDR3 runs 13 residues. CDR1 and CDR2 (germline): SGHVS, FNYEAQ. CDR3: CASSFVGGHGYTF. CDR3 sequence (DNA): TGTGCCAGCAGCTTTGTCGGCGGGCATGGCTACACCTTC.

The chain links TRBV6-1 to TRBJ2-2; D may be TRBD1 (6 bases). Germline lookup yields CDR1 MNHNS and CDR2 SASEGT. Trimming removed 4 bases at V and 1 base at J, with 13 bases between. The CDR3 runs 16 residues. CDR3 in amino acids: CASSGRTVLNTGELFF. In nucleotides, the CDR3 is TGTGCCAGCAGTGGCCGGACAGTACTGAACACCGGGGAGCTGTTTTTT.

This clone has a handful of counts. This chain links TRBV9 with TRBJ2-2; D is perhaps TRBD2 (6 bases). V lost 0 bases and J 4 bases, leaving 13 bases between the germline ends. CDR1 and CDR2 (germline): SGDLS, YYNGEE. There are 16 residues in the CDR3. CDR3 nucleotides: TGTGCCAGCAGCGTAGGGGACTCCTTTCGCACCGGGGAGCTGTTTTTT. Amino acids: CASSVGDSFRTGELFF.

This sequence joins TRBV5-6 and TRBJ1-4; 7 bases align to TRBD1. There are 17 residues in the CDR3. The germline CDR1 and CDR2 sequences are SGHDT and YYEEEE. V trimming: 0 bases; J trimming: 6 bases; junction bases outside the gene matches: 11. CDR3 amino acids: CASSLVQGERVDEKLFF. The CDR3 nucleotides are TGTGCCAGCAGCTTGGTGCAGGGGGAACGTGTGGATGAAAAACTGTTTTTT.

The V call is TRBV6-1, the J call TRBJ1-5; weak D call: TRBD1 (5 bases). Trimming left V 0 bases short and J 1 base short, with 13 bases between. The CDR3 is made up of 17 amino acids. The germline gives CDR1 MNHNS, CDR2 SASEGT. CDR3 nucleotide sequence: TGTGCCAGCAGTGAAGCCGCCGGAGGGGTAAGCAATCAGCCCCAGCATTTT. It translates to CASSEAAGGVSNQPQHF.

The J gene is TRBJ1-2, the V gene TRBV2, with D uncertain. Germline values: CDR1 SNHLY, CDR2 FYNNEI. The CDR3 length is 13 residues. V was clipped by 4 bases and J by 7 bases, with 13 bases between them. Here the CDR3 reads CASSGPNPGGYTF. In nucleotides, the CDR3 is TGTGCCAGCAGTGGTCCGAACCCGGGTGGCTACACCTTC.

This chain links TRBV9 with TRBJ1-6, with 7 bases identical to TRBD1. The CDR3 has 16 residues. The V gene's germline CDR1 is SGDLS and CDR2 YYNGEE. J gave up 0 bases and V 2 bases, and 2 bases lay outside the gene matches. This chain's CDR3 is CASSVGDSSYNSPLHF. The CDR3 nucleotides are TGTGCCAGCAGCGTGGGGGACAGCTCCTATAATTCACCCCTCCACTTT.